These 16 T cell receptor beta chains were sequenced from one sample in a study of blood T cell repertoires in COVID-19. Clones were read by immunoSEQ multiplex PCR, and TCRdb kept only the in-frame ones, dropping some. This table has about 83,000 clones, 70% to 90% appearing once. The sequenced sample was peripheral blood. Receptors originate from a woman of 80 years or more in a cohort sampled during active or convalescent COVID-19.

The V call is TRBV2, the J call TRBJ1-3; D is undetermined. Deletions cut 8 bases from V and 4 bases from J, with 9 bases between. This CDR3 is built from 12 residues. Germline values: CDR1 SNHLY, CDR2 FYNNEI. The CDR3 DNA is TGTGCCAGCCGAACGGGAGGAAACACCATATATTTT. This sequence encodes CASRTGGNTIYF.

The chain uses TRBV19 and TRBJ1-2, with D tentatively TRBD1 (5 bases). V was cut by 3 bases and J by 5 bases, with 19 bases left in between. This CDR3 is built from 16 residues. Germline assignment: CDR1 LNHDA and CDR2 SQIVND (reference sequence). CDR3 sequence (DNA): TGTGCCAGTAGTATCTATCCCCCGCAGGGTGGGTATGGCTACACCTTC. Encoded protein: CASSIYPPQGGYGYTF.

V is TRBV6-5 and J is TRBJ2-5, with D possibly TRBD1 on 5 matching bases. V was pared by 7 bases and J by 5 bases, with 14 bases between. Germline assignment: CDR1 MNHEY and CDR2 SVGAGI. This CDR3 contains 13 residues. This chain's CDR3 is CASNAGLRETQYF. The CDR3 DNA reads TGTGCCAGCAATGCAGGGTTGAGGGAGACCCAGTACTTC.

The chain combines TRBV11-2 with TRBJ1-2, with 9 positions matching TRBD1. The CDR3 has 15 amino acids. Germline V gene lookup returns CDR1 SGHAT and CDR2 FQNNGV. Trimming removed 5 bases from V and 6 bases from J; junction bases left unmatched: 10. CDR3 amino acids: CASSLGQGLVDGYTF. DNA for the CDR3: TGTGCCAGCAGCCTAGGACAGGGGTTGGTGGATGGCTACACCTTC.

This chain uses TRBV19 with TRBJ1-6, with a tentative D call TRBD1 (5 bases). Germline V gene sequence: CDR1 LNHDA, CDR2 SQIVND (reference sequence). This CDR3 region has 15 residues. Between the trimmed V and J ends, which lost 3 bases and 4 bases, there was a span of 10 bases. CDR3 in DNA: TGTGCCAGTAGTATCCGGACAACTTATAATTCACCCCTCCACTTT. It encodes CASSIRTTYNSPLHF. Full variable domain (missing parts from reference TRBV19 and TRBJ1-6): DGGITQSPKYLFRKEGQNVTLSCEQNLNHDAMYWYRQDPGQGLRLIYYSQIVNDFQKGDIAEGYSVSREKKESFPLTVTSAQKNPTAFYLCASSIRTTYNSPLHFGNGTRLTVT.

The CDR3 spells CASSARQTDGYTF. The CDR3 DNA reads TGTGCCAGCAGTGCCCGACAGACAGATGGCTACACCTTC. The chain recombines TRBV25-1 with TRBJ1-2, with D possibly TRBD1 on 5 matching bases. V was pared by 4 bases and J by 6 bases, with 12 bases between. There are 13 residues in the CDR3. Germline CDR1 MGHDK, CDR2 SYGVNS.

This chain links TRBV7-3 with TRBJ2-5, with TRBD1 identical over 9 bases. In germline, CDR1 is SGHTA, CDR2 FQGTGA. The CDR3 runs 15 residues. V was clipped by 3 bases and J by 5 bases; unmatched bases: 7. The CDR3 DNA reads TGTGCCAGCAGCTTGGCGGGACAGGGTTATGAGACCCAGTACTTC. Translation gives CASSLAGQGYETQYF.

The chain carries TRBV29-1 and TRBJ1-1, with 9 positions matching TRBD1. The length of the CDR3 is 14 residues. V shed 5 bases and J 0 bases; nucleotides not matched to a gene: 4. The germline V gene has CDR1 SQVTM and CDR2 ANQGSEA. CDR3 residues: CSVTGTGLNTEAFF. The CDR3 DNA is TGCAGCGTTACCGGGACAGGGCTGAACACTGAAGCTTTCTTT.

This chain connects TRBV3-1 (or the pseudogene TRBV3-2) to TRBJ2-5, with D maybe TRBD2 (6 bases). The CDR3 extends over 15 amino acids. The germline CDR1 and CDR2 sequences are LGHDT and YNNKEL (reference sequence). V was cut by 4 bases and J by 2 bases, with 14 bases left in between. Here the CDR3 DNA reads TGTGCCAGCAGCCCACTCACTAGCCGACAAGAGACCCAGTACTTC. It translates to CASSPLTSRQETQYF.

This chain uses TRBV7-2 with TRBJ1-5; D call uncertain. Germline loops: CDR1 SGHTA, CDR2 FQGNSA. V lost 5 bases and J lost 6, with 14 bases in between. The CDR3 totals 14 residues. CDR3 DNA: TGTGCCAGCAGCCAAGACGGGGAGGGTCAGCCCCAGCATTTT. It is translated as CASSQDGEGQPQHF. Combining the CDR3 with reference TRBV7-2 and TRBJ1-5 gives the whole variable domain GAGVSQSPSNKVTEKGKDVELRCDPISGHTALYWYRQSLGQGLEFLIYFQGNSAPDKSGLPSDRFSAERTGGSVSTLTIQRTQQEDSAVYLCASSQDGEGQPQHFGDGTRLSIL.

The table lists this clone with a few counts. CDR3 DNA sequence: TGTGCCAGCAGCCTAGTGAGGGATTCGACTAATGAAAAACTGTTTTTT. This translates into CASSLVRDSTNEKLFF. The chain uses TRBV7-6 and TRBJ1-4, with D uncertain. CDR1 is SGHVS and CDR2 is FNYEAQ in the germline V gene. V was trimmed by 5 bases and J by 2 bases, leaving 15 bases between them. This CDR3 is built from 16 residues.

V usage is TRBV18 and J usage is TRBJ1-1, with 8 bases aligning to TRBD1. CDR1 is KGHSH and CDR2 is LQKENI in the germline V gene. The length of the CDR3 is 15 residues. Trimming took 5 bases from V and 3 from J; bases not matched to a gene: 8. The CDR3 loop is CASSKTGAYDTEAFF. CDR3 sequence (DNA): TGTGCCAGCTCAAAGACAGGGGCTTATGACACTGAAGCTTTCTTT. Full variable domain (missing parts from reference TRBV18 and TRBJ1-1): NAGVMQNPRHLVRRRGQEARLRCSPMKGHSHVYWYRQLPEEGLKFMVYLQKENIIDESGMPKERFSAEFPKEGPSILRIQQVVRGDSAAYFCASSKTGAYDTEAFFGQGTRLTVV.

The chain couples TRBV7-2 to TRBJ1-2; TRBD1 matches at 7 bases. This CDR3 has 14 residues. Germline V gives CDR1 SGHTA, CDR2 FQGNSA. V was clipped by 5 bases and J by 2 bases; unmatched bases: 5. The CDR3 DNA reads TGTGCCAGCAGCCTAAAGGGACAGAACTATGGCTACACCTTC. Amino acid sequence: CASSLKGQNYGYTF. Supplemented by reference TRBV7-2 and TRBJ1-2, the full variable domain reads GAGVSQSPSNKVTEKGKDVELRCDPISGHTALYWYRQSLGQGLEFLIYFQGNSAPDKSGLPSDRFSAERTGGSVSTLTIQRTQQEDSAVYLCASSLKGQNYGYTFGSGTRLTVV.

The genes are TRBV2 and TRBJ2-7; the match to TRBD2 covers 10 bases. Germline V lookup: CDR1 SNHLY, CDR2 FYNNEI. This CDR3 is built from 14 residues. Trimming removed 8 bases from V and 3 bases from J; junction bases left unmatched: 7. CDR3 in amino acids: CASGGASGSYEQYV. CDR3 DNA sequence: TGTGCCAGCGGGGGAGCTAGCGGGAGCTACGAGCAGTACGTC.

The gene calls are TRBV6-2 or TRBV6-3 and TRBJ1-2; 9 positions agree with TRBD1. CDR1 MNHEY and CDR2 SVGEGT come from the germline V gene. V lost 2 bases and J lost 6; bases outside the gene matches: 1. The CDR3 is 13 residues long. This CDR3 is CASSYGTGNGYTF. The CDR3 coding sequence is TGTGCCAGCAGTTACGGGACAGGGAATGGCTACACCTTC.

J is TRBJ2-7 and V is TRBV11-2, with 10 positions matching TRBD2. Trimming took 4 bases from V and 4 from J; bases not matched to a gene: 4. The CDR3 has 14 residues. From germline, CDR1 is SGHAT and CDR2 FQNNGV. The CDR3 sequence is CASSWSSGSYEQYF. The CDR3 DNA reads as TGTGCCAGCAGCTGGTCTAGCGGGAGTTACGAGCAGTACTTC.